These T cell receptor beta chains were read from a single sample in a study of response to subunit inactivated influenza vaccine. Via MiXCR, TCRdb re-called the RT-PCR reads, giving one row per CDR3 protein. The sample consists of 500,000 or so distinct CDR3 sequences, more than 15% of them appearing once. The sequenced sample was CD4+ T cells sorted from PBMCs, obtained around 2 years after vaccination. These receptors all come from a man between 50 and 75 years old who received an inactivated influenza vaccine. Each CDR3 is given with its conserved first and last residue. A D gene is named only where the DNA matches it firmly. Some rows mark clone size as missing; the rest say once, few, many or name a class of expanded clone.

v_call: TRBV29-1
d_call: .
clone_size: .
cdr3_length: 12
j_call: TRBJ2-5
cdr3_aa: CSVIRGRETQYF
cdr3_nt: TGCAGCGTCATTCGGGGCCGGGAGACCCAGTACTTC

v_call: TRBV20-1
d_call: TRBD1
clone_size: .
cdr3_length: 15
j_call: TRBJ1-3
cdr3_aa: CSARGLGQSGNTIYF
cdr3_nt: TGCAGTGCTAGAGGCCTGGGACAGTCTGGAAACACCATATATTTT

v_call: TRBV20-1
d_call: TRBD2
clone_size: .
cdr3_length: 14
j_call: TRBJ2-5
cdr3_aa: CSASSSGRAETQYF
cdr3_nt: TGCAGTGCTAGCTCTAGCGGGAGGGCGGAGACCCAGTACTTC

v_call: TRBV5-1
d_call: TRBD2
clone_size: few
cdr3_length: 14
j_call: TRBJ2-1
cdr3_aa: CASSTGLAGGEQFF
cdr3_nt: TGCGCCAGCAGCACGGGACTAGCGGGAGGGGAGCAGTTCTTC

v_call: TRBV29-1
d_call: .
clone_size: .
cdr3_length: 15
j_call: TRBJ2-3
cdr3_aa: CSVEWDPSSTDTQYF
cdr3_nt: TGCAGCGTTGAATGGGACCCATCGAGCACAGATACGCAGTATTTT

v_call: TRBV2
d_call: .
clone_size: .
cdr3_length: 14
j_call: TRBJ2-1
cdr3_aa: CASSLDREGNEQFF
cdr3_nt: TGTGCCAGCAGCTTGGACAGGGAGGGCAATGAGCAGTTCTTC

v_call: TRBV4-2
d_call: .
clone_size: .
cdr3_length: 13
j_call: TRBJ1-2
cdr3_aa: CASSRSGNYGYTF
cdr3_nt: TGTGCCAGCAGCCGGTCGGGGAACTATGGCTACACCTTC

v_call: TRBV7-9
d_call: .
clone_size: .
cdr3_length: 13
j_call: TRBJ2-1
cdr3_aa: CASSLPQNNEQFF
cdr3_nt: TGTGCCAGCAGCTTACCCCAAAACAATGAGCAGTTCTTC

v_call: TRBV15
d_call: TRBD2
clone_size: many
cdr3_length: 16
j_call: TRBJ2-7
cdr3_aa: CATSRDVGGRGDEQYF
cdr3_nt: TGTGCCACCAGCAGAGATGTTGGCGGGAGGGGGGACGAGCAGTACTTC

v_call: TRBV12-3/TRBV12-4
d_call: .
clone_size: few
cdr3_length: 12
j_call: TRBJ1-1
cdr3_aa: CASSLLEGTAFF
cdr3_nt: TGTGCCAGCAGTTTACTAGAGGGAACAGCTTTCTTT

v_call: TRBV11-2
d_call: .
clone_size: .
cdr3_length: 13
j_call: TRBJ1-5
cdr3_aa: CASSNGQNQPQHF
cdr3_nt: TGTGCCAGCAGCAACGGACAGAATCAGCCCCAGCATTTT

v_call: TRBV4-2
d_call: TRBD1
clone_size: .
cdr3_length: 18
j_call: TRBJ1-3
cdr3_aa: CASSVRDRGRSSGNSIYF
cdr3_nt: TGTGCCAGCAGCGTCCGGGACAGGGGGCGCAGCTCTGGAAACTCCATATATTTT

v_call: TRBV11-3
d_call: .
clone_size: few
cdr3_length: 13
j_call: TRBJ2-2
cdr3_aa: CASRQGNSGELFF
cdr3_nt: TGTGCCAGCAGGCAGGGTAACTCCGGGGAGCTGTTTTTT

v_call: TRBV5-5
d_call: .
clone_size: .
cdr3_length: 16
j_call: TRBJ1-4
cdr3_aa: CASSLFLAEGNEKLFF
cdr3_nt: TGTGCCAGCAGCTTGTTTTTAGCCGAGGGGAATGAAAAACTGTTTTTT

v_call: TRBV20-1
d_call: TRBD1
clone_size: few
cdr3_length: 13
j_call: TRBJ1-5
cdr3_aa: CSAKQGQGQPQHF
cdr3_nt: TGCAGTGCTAAACAGGGGCAGGGACAGCCCCAGCATTTT

v_call: TRBV6-1
d_call: .
clone_size: .
cdr3_length: 14
j_call: TRBJ2-3
cdr3_aa: CASSERGFTDTQYF
cdr3_nt: TGTGCCAGCAGTGAACGGGGTTTCACAGATACGCAGTATTTT

v_call: TRBV20-1
d_call: TRBD1
clone_size: .
cdr3_length: 12
j_call: TRBJ1-5
cdr3_aa: CSVGQEDQPQHF
cdr3_nt: TGCAGTGTGGGACAGGAGGATCAGCCCCAGCATTTT

v_call: TRBV7-9
d_call: TRBD2
clone_size: .
cdr3_length: 15
j_call: TRBJ2-5
cdr3_aa: CASSSGRGVQETQYF
cdr3_nt: TGTGCCAGCAGCTCCGGGAGGGGTGTACAAGAGACCCAGTACTTC

v_call: TRBV20-1
d_call: .
clone_size: few
cdr3_length: 14
j_call: TRBJ1-5
cdr3_aa: CSAVGGAVSQPQHF
cdr3_nt: TGCAGTGCAGTGGGGGGGGCGGTAAGCCAGCCCCAGCATTTT

v_call: TRBV9
d_call: .
clone_size: few
cdr3_length: 15
j_call: TRBJ2-4
cdr3_aa: CASSTSPLTENIQYF
cdr3_nt: TGTGCCAGCAGCACCAGCCCCCTGACAGAAAACATTCAGTACTTC

v_call: TRBV6-1
d_call: .
clone_size: few
cdr3_length: 16
j_call: TRBJ2-1
cdr3_aa: CASSPFGGAGGNEQFF
cdr3_nt: TGTGCCAGCAGTCCCTTCGGGGGAGCTGGGGGGAATGAGCAGTTCTTC

v_call: TRBV29-1
d_call: .
clone_size: .
cdr3_length: 13
j_call: TRBJ2-2
cdr3_aa: CSVYRANTGELFF
cdr3_nt: TGCAGCGTTTACAGGGCGAACACCGGGGAGCTGTTTTTT

v_call: TRBV12-3/TRBV12-4
d_call: .
clone_size: few
cdr3_length: 12
j_call: TRBJ2-7
cdr3_aa: CASSLAGFQQYF
cdr3_nt: TGTGCCAGCAGTTTAGCAGGGTTTCAGCAGTACTTC

v_call: TRBV12-3/TRBV12-4
d_call: TRBD1
clone_size: few
cdr3_length: 13
j_call: TRBJ2-1
cdr3_aa: CASSRTGGYEQFF
cdr3_nt: TGTGCCAGCAGTCGGACAGGGGGCTATGAGCAGTTCTTC

v_call: TRBV4-2
d_call: TRBD2
clone_size: few
cdr3_length: 17
j_call: TRBJ2-3
cdr3_aa: CASSQSLAGVRTDTQYF
cdr3_nt: TGTGCCAGCAGCCAGTCACTAGCGGGAGTGCGCACAGATACGCAGTATTTT

v_call: TRBV6-2/TRBV6-3
d_call: TRBD2
clone_size: many
cdr3_length: 11
j_call: TRBJ2-1
cdr3_aa: CASSGGTEQFF
cdr3_nt: TGTGCCAGCTCCGGGGGGACTGAGCAGTTCTTC

v_call: TRBV28
d_call: TRBD2
clone_size: .
cdr3_length: 15
j_call: TRBJ2-7
cdr3_aa: CASSGAGLAGYEQYF
cdr3_nt: TGTGCCAGCAGTGGGGCGGGGCTAGCGGGTTACGAGCAGTACTTC

v_call: TRBV5-1
d_call: .
clone_size: .
cdr3_length: 15
j_call: TRBJ2-5
cdr3_aa: CASSLAVGGQETQYF
cdr3_nt: TGCGCCAGCAGCTTGGCCGTCGGCGGACAAGAGACCCAGTACTTC

v_call: TRBV18
d_call: TRBD2
clone_size: many
cdr3_length: 14
j_call: TRBJ2-7
cdr3_aa: CASSPASGSYEQYF
cdr3_nt: TGTGCCAGCTCACCGGCTAGCGGGAGCTACGAGCAGTACTTC

v_call: TRBV5-5
d_call: .
clone_size: few
cdr3_length: 15
j_call: TRBJ2-7
cdr3_aa: CASSFEAGRTYEQYF
cdr3_nt: TGTGCCAGCAGCTTTGAGGCAGGGAGGACCTACGAGCAGTACTTC

v_call: TRBV7-9
d_call: .
clone_size: few
cdr3_length: 15
j_call: TRBJ2-1
cdr3_aa: CASSPGLAIYNEQFF
cdr3_nt: TGTGCCAGCAGCCCGGGACTTGCGATCTACAATGAGCAGTTCTTC

v_call: TRBV12-3/TRBV12-4
d_call: .
clone_size: few
cdr3_length: 14
j_call: TRBJ2-1
cdr3_aa: CASSLAGGRGEQFF
cdr3_nt: TGTGCCAGCAGTTTAGCGGGAGGTCGGGGGGAGCAGTTCTTC

v_call: TRBV12-3/TRBV12-4
d_call: TRBD2
clone_size: .
cdr3_length: 17
j_call: TRBJ2-7
cdr3_aa: CARSDPGLAGGIGEQYF
cdr3_nt: TGTGCCAGAAGTGATCCGGGACTAGCGGGAGGGATTGGGGAGCAGTACTTC

v_call: TRBV29-1
d_call: .
clone_size: many
cdr3_length: 13
j_call: TRBJ1-6
cdr3_aa: CSVAPTASSPLHF
cdr3_nt: TGCAGCGTTGCCCCCACCGCCAGTTCACCCCTCCACTTT

v_call: TRBV20-1
d_call: .
clone_size: few
cdr3_length: 13
j_call: TRBJ2-7
cdr3_aa: CSAHRDISYEQYF
cdr3_nt: TGCAGTGCTCACCGGGACATCTCCTACGAGCAGTACTTC

v_call: TRBV7-2
d_call: .
clone_size: .
cdr3_length: 15
j_call: TRBJ2-7
cdr3_aa: CASSLATRSLYEQYF
cdr3_nt: TGTGCCAGCAGCTTAGCGACTCGTAGTCTTTACGAGCAGTACTTC

v_call: TRBV29-1
d_call: TRBD2
clone_size: few
cdr3_length: 13
j_call: TRBJ2-1
cdr3_aa: CSVRLASYNEQFF
cdr3_nt: TGCAGCGTTAGACTAGCTTCCTACAATGAGCAGTTCTTC

v_call: TRBV3-1
d_call: .
clone_size: many
cdr3_length: 14
j_call: TRBJ2-3
cdr3_aa: CASSHSGRTDTQYF
cdr3_nt: TGTGCCAGCAGCCACAGCGGCCGCACAGATACGCAGTATTTT

v_call: TRBV12-3/TRBV12-4
d_call: .
clone_size: .
cdr3_length: 13
j_call: TRBJ1-2
cdr3_aa: CASSLARFYGYTF
cdr3_nt: TGTGCCAGCAGTTTAGCGCGTTTCTATGGCTACACCTTC

v_call: TRBV3-1
d_call: .
clone_size: few
cdr3_length: 15
j_call: TRBJ2-5
cdr3_aa: CASSQDGGQRGTQYF
cdr3_nt: TGTGCCAGCAGCCAAGATGGGGGGCAGAGGGGGACCCAGTACTTC

v_call: TRBV27
d_call: .
clone_size: few
cdr3_length: 13
j_call: TRBJ2-1
cdr3_aa: CASMRIGENEQFF
cdr3_nt: TGTGCCAGCATGCGAATTGGGGAAAATGAGCAGTTCTTC

v_call: TRBV4-2
d_call: .
clone_size: few
cdr3_length: 15
j_call: TRBJ1-2
cdr3_aa: CASSQRRPSNYGYTF
cdr3_nt: TGTGCCAGCAGCCAAAGGAGGCCATCTAACTATGGCTACACCTTC

v_call: TRBV5-1
d_call: .
clone_size: .
cdr3_length: 15
j_call: TRBJ2-2
cdr3_aa: CASSLATTNTGELFF
cdr3_nt: TGCGCCAGCAGCTTGGCTACGACGAACACCGGGGAGCTGTTTTTT

v_call: TRBV20-1
d_call: TRBD2
clone_size: few
cdr3_length: 15
j_call: TRBJ2-1
cdr3_aa: CSATVPGLASNEQFF
cdr3_nt: TGCAGTGCTACCGTACCGGGACTAGCCTCCAATGAGCAGTTCTTC

v_call: TRBV5-1
d_call: .
clone_size: few
cdr3_length: 14
j_call: TRBJ2-7
cdr3_aa: CAIRTGRVSYEQYF
cdr3_nt: TGCGCCATTCGAACAGGGAGGGTCTCCTACGAGCAGTACTTC

v_call: TRBV7-2
d_call: TRBD1
clone_size: .
cdr3_length: 14
j_call: TRBJ2-5
cdr3_aa: CASRRRQGGETQYF
cdr3_nt: TGTGCCAGCAGGCGAAGACAGGGGGGAGAGACCCAGTACTTC

v_call: TRBV12-3/TRBV12-4
d_call: .
clone_size: few
cdr3_length: 13
j_call: TRBJ1-2
cdr3_aa: CASTSSGGYGYTF
cdr3_nt: TGTGCCAGCACGTCTTCGGGAGGCTATGGCTACACCTTC

v_call: TRBV20-1
d_call: .
clone_size: .
cdr3_length: 14
j_call: TRBJ2-1
cdr3_aa: CSARDLKLQNEQFF
cdr3_nt: TGCAGTGCTAGAGATCTGAAGTTGCAGAATGAGCAGTTCTTC

v_call: TRBV7-9
d_call: TRBD1
clone_size: few
cdr3_length: 15
j_call: TRBJ2-2
cdr3_aa: CASSSRQGAAGELFF
cdr3_nt: TGTGCCAGCAGCTCCCGACAGGGGGCAGCGGGGGAGCTGTTTTTT

v_call: TRBV27
d_call: TRBD1
clone_size: few
cdr3_length: 13
j_call: TRBJ2-5
cdr3_aa: CASGSGTGETQYF
cdr3_nt: TGTGCCAGCGGGTCCGGGACAGGGGAGACCCAGTACTTC

v_call: TRBV7-9
d_call: .
clone_size: few
cdr3_length: 15
j_call: TRBJ2-1
cdr3_aa: CASSFRTGLYNEQFF
cdr3_nt: TGTGCCAGCAGCTTCAGGACGGGACTTTACAATGAGCAGTTCTTC

v_call: TRBV7-2
d_call: .
clone_size: many
cdr3_length: 12
j_call: TRBJ2-2
cdr3_aa: CASSPGLGELFF
cdr3_nt: TGTGCCAGCAGCCCCGGGCTGGGGGAGCTGTTTTTT

v_call: TRBV28
d_call: TRBD1
clone_size: few
cdr3_length: 17
j_call: TRBJ2-4
cdr3_aa: CASSLVGQGRAKNIQYF
cdr3_nt: TGTGCCAGCAGTTTGGTGGGACAGGGTCGAGCCAAAAACATTCAGTACTTC

v_call: TRBV20-1
d_call: TRBD1
clone_size: once
cdr3_length: 15
j_call: TRBJ1-6
cdr3_aa: CSARRQGSYNSPLHF
cdr3_nt: TGCAGTGCTAGGCGACAGGGCTCCTATAATTCACCCCTCCACTTT

v_call: TRBV12-3/TRBV12-4
d_call: .
clone_size: .
cdr3_length: 13
j_call: TRBJ1-1
cdr3_aa: CASSSSQYTEAFF
cdr3_nt: TGTGCCAGCAGTTCCTCACAGTACACTGAAGCTTTCTTT